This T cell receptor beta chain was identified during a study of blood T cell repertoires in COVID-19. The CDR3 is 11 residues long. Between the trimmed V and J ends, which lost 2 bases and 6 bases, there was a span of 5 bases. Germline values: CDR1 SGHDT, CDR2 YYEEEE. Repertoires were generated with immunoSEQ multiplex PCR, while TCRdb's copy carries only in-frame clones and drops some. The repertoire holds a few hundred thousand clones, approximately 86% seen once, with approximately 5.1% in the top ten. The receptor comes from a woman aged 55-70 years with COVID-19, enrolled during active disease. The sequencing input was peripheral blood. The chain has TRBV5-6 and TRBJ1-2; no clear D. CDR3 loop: CASSLRDGYTF. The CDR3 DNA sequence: TGTGCCAGCAGCTTACGGGATGGCTACACCTTC.